These 9 T cell receptor beta chains were all obtained from the same sample, sequenced in a study of Graves' ophthalmopathy and Graves' hyperthyroidism. As the template, RNA transcripts were used to amplify TCR beta CDR3 regions. Second-round multiplex PCR came after first-round RT-PCR with HTBI primers. TCRdb re-called the multiplex PCR reads with MiXCR, one entry per CDR3 protein. The sample has 360,000 or so distinct CDR3 sequences, about 18% seen once. Sequenced: peripheral blood. These receptors were collected from a woman aged 18-29 years with Graves' ophthalmopathy.

This clonotype occurred many times. The rearrangement joins TRBV12-3 or TRBV12-4 to TRBJ1-1; no definite D call. The CDR3 sequence is 14 residues long. The V gene lost 2 bases and the J gene lost 2 bases, with 9 bases spanning the gap. In DNA, the CDR3 is TGTGCCAGCAGTTTATCGTGGGGTAACACTGAAGCTTTCTTT. Its translation is CASSLSWGNTEAFF.

This clonotype showed up many times. A read error may explain this, as a much larger clone is one base away. The chain has TRBV24-1 and TRBJ1-5; D is undetermined. The CDR3 loop spans 14 amino acids. Trimming removed 4 bases from V and 6 bases from J, with 12 bases in between. CDR1 KGHDR and CDR2 SFDVKD come from the germline V gene. The CDR3 region is CATSDPVRGQPQHF. The CDR3 DNA reads as TGTGCCACCAGTGACCCCGTCCGGGGTCAGCCCCAGCATTTT.

Ten or more counts support this clonotype. This chain connects TRBV5-1 to TRBJ1-1; tentative D call: TRBD1 (5 bases). CDR3 length equals 14 residues. Looked up from germline, CDR1 is SGHRS and CDR2 is YFSETQ. Trimming left V 5 bases short and J 5 bases short, with 16 bases between. The CDR3 DNA follows: TGCGCCAGCAGGAGGGTAACGGGGCTGACTGAAGCTTTCTTT. Its translation is CASRRVTGLTEAFF.

For this clonotype: Its ends do not fully match the called genes, so a read error is possible. The CDR3 nucleotides read TGTGCCAGCAGTGAAGCGCGGGCTAGCGGGAGTAATATCCACTTC. It yields the protein CASSEARASGSNIHF. This chain joins TRBV2 and TRBJ2-5; 10 bases align to TRBD2. Looked up from germline, CDR1 is SNHLY and CDR2 is FYNNEI. The CDR3 consists of 15 residues.

This clonotype was seen at least ten times. CDR3 DNA: TGTGCCAGTAGTATGAGCGGAACCGCGGGGGGGACTGGAGGCTACACCTTC. The encoded protein is CASSMSGTAGGTGGYTF. This sequence joins TRBV19 and TRBJ1-2; D is possibly TRBD1 (5 bases). The CDR3 consists of 17 residues. From germline, CDR1 is LNHDA and CDR2 SQIVND (reference sequence). V was cut by 3 bases and J by 8 bases, with 25 bases left in between. Based on the CDR3 plus reference TRBV19 and TRBJ1-2, the full variable domain is DGGITQSPKYLFRKEGQNVTLSCEQNLNHDAMYWYRQDPGQGLRLIYYSQIVNDFQKGDIAEGYSVSREKKESFPLTVTSAQKNPTAFYLCASSMSGTAGGTGGYTFGSGTRLTVV.

This clonotype has just one count. J is TRBJ2-7 and V is TRBV20-1; D is ambiguous. Germline V gives CDR1 DFQATT, CDR2 SNEGSKA (reference sequence). Deletions cut 0 bases from V and 5 bases from J, with 5 bases between. The CDR3 consists of 11 residues. The CDR3: CSARDNHEQYF. As DNA, the CDR3 is TGCAGTGCTAGAGATAACCACGAGCAGTACTTC.

This clonotype was detected ten times or more. This chain joins TRBV6-5 and TRBJ2-2; the D gene is possibly TRBD1 (5 bases). Per germline, CDR1 MNHEY and CDR2 SVGAGI. The CDR3 contains 14 residues. Trimming stripped 6 bases from V and 3 bases from J, with 11 bases between. This CDR3 reads CASRKPGYTGELFF. CDR3 sequence (DNA): TGTGCCAGCAGAAAACCAGGGTACACCGGGGAGCTGTTTTTT.

This clonotype was picked up many times. V usage is TRBV29-1 and J usage is TRBJ1-1; TRBD1 matches 7 bases. Germline loops: CDR1 SQVTM, CDR2 ANQGSEA. V shed 7 bases, J shed 4 bases, and the junction held 12 bases outside the gene matches. The CDR3 runs 14 residues. In DNA form, the CDR3 reads TGCAGCGGTGACGACAGGGAACCTGTCACTGAAGCTTTCTTT. Translation: CSGDDREPVTEAFF.

This clonotype showed up many times. This chain uses TRBV6-2 or TRBV6-3 with TRBJ1-2, with 7 bases aligning to TRBD1. CDR1 and CDR2 (germline): MNHEY, SVGEGT. Trimming removed 5 bases from V and 3 bases from J; junction bases left unmatched: 6. CDR3 length equals 14 residues. The CDR3 bases are TGTGCCAGCAGTCGACAGGGTTTTGACTATGGCTACACCTTC. Translated, it gives CASSRQGFDYGYTF.